This T cell receptor beta chain was documented in a study of T-cell reconstitution after alpha-beta-depleted transplantation in children. This CDR3 has 14 amino acids. Trimming removed 6 bases from V and 4 bases from J; junction bases left unmatched: 9. Germline V gene lookup returns CDR1 DFQATT and CDR2 SNEGSKA (reference sequence). TCRbeta library construction was performed incorporating unique molecular identifiers. Via MiXCR, TCRdb re-called the PCR reads, giving one row per CDR3 protein. The sample lists about half a million distinct CDR3 sequences, under 15% occurring once. This chain uses TRBV20-1 with TRBJ2-5; 9 bases are a match to TRBD1. Source: PBMCs from the stem cell graft donor, taken from the stem cell graft. The receptor's source is a human donor who donated a stem cell graft to a child with combined immunodeficiency. DNA for the CDR3: TGCAGTGCGCCTGACAGGGGGTGGGGAGAGACCCAGTACTTC. Encoded protein: CSAPDRGWGETQYF.